The T cell receptor (beta chain) described here comes from a study of tumor-infiltrating lymphocytes in primary liver carcinoma. On the study more broadly: Roughly 3.5 to 7.13 million productive TCRbeta reads were obtained per sample, with similar numbers across tissue types.

TCR beta cDNA was made from 500 ng total RNA with a constant-region primer. Generation of the TCR beta libraries relied on three nested multiplex PCR rounds using slightly modified ARM-PCR. The two initial PCR rounds, roughly 9 cycles each, used TRBV1-TRBV30 forward and C-beta reverse primers. Using its own MiXCR run on the multiplex PCR reads, TCRdb lists one record per CDR3 protein. This table holds 300,000 to 350,000 distinct CDR3 sequences, 65% found once. Study-level results: There was no comparison of CD4+ and CD8+ repertoires, as samples were bulk unsorted. Lesser overlap characterized tumor-adjacent and tumor-blood pairs relative to tumor region pairs. It was in tumors, not blood, that the top-250-clone fraction was significantly higher (p = 0.039).

This clonotype appeared a few times. The antigen is undetermined. CDR3 length: 15 amino acids. V dropped 5 bases and J dropped 2; count of bases not matched to a gene: 4. CDR1 and CDR2 (germline): SGHAT, FQNNGV. Germline DNA was also extracted, and blood RNA derived from unsorted whole blood. This receptor was obtained from a man aged 35-49 years with primary liver carcinoma and hepatitis B virus infection. V and J are TRBV11-2 and TRBJ2-3; TRBD2 matches 10 bases. Sequenced material: peripheral blood. CDR3 loop: CASSNGLAATDTQYF. The CDR3 DNA reads as TGTGCCAGCAGCAACGGACTAGCGGCCACAGATACGCAGTATTTT.